This T cell receptor beta chain was sequenced during a study of blood T cell repertoires in COVID-19 (dated by TCRdb to 2018 to 2020). A note on the overall study: Samples from collaborators originated in the United States, Italy and Spain and spanned both the acute and convalescent phases of COVID-19. The sample metadata nearly always contained a de-identified subject ID, COVID-19 status, age in years and sex. Where HLA class I and class II types were available, the types were taken from metadata supplied by the sample provider, not from assay-based typing. The samples were drawn from two sources: the first 160 participants of the ongoing ImmuneRACE study, and about 1,300 subjects contributed by 6 global collaborators. The dataset comprised deeply sampled blood TCRbeta repertoires from subjects exposed to, actively infected with, or recovered from COVID-19. The repertoires were released in a freely available public database intended as a resource for research on the immune response to SARS-CoV-2. The material from the prospective study consisted of cDNA or gDNA derived from T cells, B-cell-depleted T cells, or PBMCs. Overall results and qualifications from the work: Clinical and demographic metadata were provided uncurated, with the amount varying by source and participant.

In Seattle, one collaborating source enrolled patients while the infection was active and tracked those patients longitudinally over the course of disease. Each collaborating institution followed its own protocols to collect whole blood in K2EDTA tubes. For TCRbeta analysis, collaborators shipped samples as frozen whole blood, isolated PBMCs, or DNA extracted from either of those sample types. Of note for this clone: The antigen this receptor binds is unknown. Per-base quality was not reported, and no clone a single base away is much larger than it.

TCRbeta CDR3 regions were amplified from genomic DNA using the immunoSEQ Assay, a bias-controlled multiplex PCR. Processing in the source paper ran as follows. Within the assay, amplification of reference gene primers was used to estimate how many nucleated cells each sample contained. Sequence reads were collapsed and filtered to measure the absolute abundance of every unique TCRbeta CDR3 rearrangement. For each sample, productive Simpson clonality was calculated as the square root of Simpson's diversity index over productive rearrangements. The table comes from immuneACCESS by way of TCRdb, which keeps in-frame sequences with V and J called. Part of the clones is missing from these tables; in studies checked, under half for an unresolved V gene and the rest for unknown reasons. That table gives V, J and clone size, and the DNA gave D and trimming. Counted in this sample were more than 150,000 clones; roughly 79% of them appeared once. Of the sample, around 10% falls within the top ten clones.

Sequenced: peripheral blood. The clonotype originates from a woman of 80 years or more with COVID-19, enrolled during active disease.

The CDR3 reads CASSLIPGTSGPEQYF. In nucleotide form, the sequence is TGTGCCAGCAGCTTAATTCCCGGGACTAGCGGCCCCGAGCAGTACTTC. The chain is made from TRBV7-3 and TRBJ2-7; 11 bases in the middle match TRBD2. Via the germline V gene, CDR1 is SGHTA and CDR2 FQGTGA. Its CDR3 holds 16 amino acids, cysteine through phenylalanine. Only the CDR3 part of the read is kept: 48 bases, read in frame from the first base. The junction shows trimming of 1 base on V and 6 bases on J, and the gene matches do not reach 8 bases of it. Full variable domain (CDR3 extended with the reference TRBV7-3 and TRBJ2-7 proteins): GAGVSQTPSNKVTEKGKYVELRCDPISGHTALYWYRQSLGQGPEFLIYFQGTGAADDSGLPNDRFFAVRPEGSVSTLKIQRTERGDSAVYLCASSLIPGTSGPEQYFGPGTRLTVT.